These 18 T cell receptor beta chains were sequenced from one sample in a study of blood T cell repertoires in COVID-19. Produced via immunoSEQ multiplex PCR; TCRdb's table is partial and in-frame only. The sample has fewer than 250,000 clones; roughly 83% are singletons. Sequencing input: PBMCs or T cells enriched from blood (not recorded which). The source of these receptors is a woman in her forties or fifties who had recovered from COVID-19.

This clone occurred a few times. The chain joins TRBV4-2 to TRBJ2-7; TRBD2 might be the D (6 bases). Trimming removed 4 bases from V and 0 bases from J, with 19 bases in between. Germline V lookup: CDR1 LGHNA, CDR2 YNFKEQ. The CDR3 runs 17 residues. CDR3 amino acids: CASSLRAGTRSSYEQYF. Here the CDR3 DNA reads TGTGCCAGCAGCCTCCGAGCAGGGACTCGGAGCTCCTACGAGCAGTACTTC.

Written as DNA, the CDR3 is TGTGCCAGCAGCCAAGTAGTTTCACAGGGACTAAGCTCCTACAATGAGCAGTTCTTC. Amino acid sequence: CASSQVVSQGLSSYNEQFF. The gene calls are TRBV4-2 and TRBJ2-1, with D possibly TRBD2 on 7 matching bases. The CDR3 contains 19 residues. Trimming took 1 base from V and 0 from J, leaving 19 bases between them. Germline CDR1 reads LGHNA; CDR2 reads YNFKEQ.

The chain links TRBV4-1 to TRBJ2-7; TRBD1 matches at 7 bases. Germline V gene lookup returns CDR1 MGHRA and CDR2 YSYEKL. The V and J ends lost 1 base and 3 bases, in that order; junction bases with no gene match: 6. This CDR3 has 15 amino acids. The CDR3 loop is CASSQVGTENYEQYF. The CDR3 DNA reads as TGCGCCAGCAGCCAAGTTGGGACAGAAAACTACGAGCAGTACTTC.

The chain carries TRBV7-2 and TRBJ2-7; 7 nucleotides line up with TRBD1. The CDR3 spans 12 residues. After removal of 2 bases from V and 5 bases from J, the junction contained 0 bases not matched to a gene. Germline lookup yields CDR1 SGHTA and CDR2 FQGNSA. CDR3 nucleotide sequence: TGTGCCAGCAGCTTAAGGGGGCACGAGCAGTACTTC. Translating gives CASSLRGHEQYF.

V is TRBV5-1 and J is TRBJ2-7; D may be TRBD1 (6 bases). Germline V gene data show CDR1 as SGHRS and CDR2 as YFSETQ. V was cut by 7 bases and J by 0 bases, with 17 bases left in between. This CDR3 region has 15 residues. CDR3 residues: CASAGGQTTSYEQYF. The CDR3, as DNA: TGCGCCAGCGCTGGGGGACAAACCACCTCCTACGAGCAGTACTTC.

In regard to this clone: The junction and the germline gene differ at one end; a read error may be behind it. The chain links TRBV29-1 to TRBJ2-1, with TRBD2 matching 9 bases. There are 14 residues in the CDR3. From germline, CDR1 is SQVTM and CDR2 ANQGSEA. CDR3 DNA sequence: TGCAGCCTTGAGGAGCGGGGGGTTAGGGATGAGCAGTTCTTC. Encoded protein: CSLEERGVRDEQFF.

The J gene is TRBJ1-6, the V gene TRBV27; D call uncertain. The CDR3 has 16 residues. Trimming shortened V by 2 bases and J by 0 bases, and 8 bases separated the two germline ends. Germline CDR1 is MNHEY and CDR2 is SMNVEV (reference sequence). DNA of the CDR3: TGTGCCAGCAGTTTAACACAGAGCTCCTATAATTCACCCCTCCACTTT. It yields the protein CASSLTQSSYNSPLHF.

The chain couples TRBV5-1 to TRBJ2-3; unclear D gene. The CDR3 extends over 14 amino acids. Germline V gene sequence: CDR1 SGHRS, CDR2 YFSETQ. V was shortened by 4 bases and J by 0 bases, with 9 bases between the two germline ends. The CDR3, as DNA: TGCGCCAGCAGCGCAGGCCTCAGCACAGATACGCAGTATTTT. Protein product: CASSAGLSTDTQYF.

This rearrangement joins TRBV29-1 to TRBJ2-1; possible D gene TRBD2, 6 bases. The V end lost 2 bases, the J end lost 4 bases, and 12 bases lay between the germline ends. Germline lookup yields CDR1 SQVTM and CDR2 ANQGSEA. CDR3 size: 14 residues. This CDR3 reads CSVERWEEYNEQFF. Here the CDR3 DNA reads TGCAGCGTTGAAAGGTGGGAGGAGTACAATGAGCAGTTCTTC.

The rearrangement joins TRBV28 to TRBJ2-4; TRBD1 aligns across 7 bases. CDR3 size: 15 residues. With V trimmed by 10 bases and J by 1 base, 10 bases remained unmatched. Germline assignment: CDR1 MDHEN and CDR2 SYDVKM. CDR3 protein: CATFGQVFAKNIQYF. The CDR3, as DNA: TGTGCCACCTTCGGACAGGTCTTTGCCAAAAACATTCAGTACTTC.

J is TRBJ2-1 and V is TRBV27; TRBD1 might be the D (6 bases). Germline V gives CDR1 MNHEY, CDR2 SMNVEV (reference sequence). The ends were cut back, 6 bases at V and 8 bases at J, with 14 bases in the middle. The CDR3 loop spans 13 amino acids. The CDR3 DNA sequence: TGTGCCAGCAGACAGGGCGTAATCGATGAGCAGTTCTTC. Translation gives CASRQGVIDEQFF.

The sample holds a few counts of this clone. This chain links TRBV9 with TRBJ2-5, with TRBD1 matching over 7 bases. J was trimmed by 2 bases and V by 3 bases; bases with no gene match: 10. In germline, CDR1 is SGDLS, CDR2 YYNGEE. CDR3 length: 16 residues. CDR3 DNA sequence: TGTGCCAGCAGCGCCGGACAGGAGGCAGTTCAAGAGACCCAGTACTTC. Amino acids: CASSAGQEAVQETQYF.

The rearrangement links TRBV7-2 to TRBJ1-6; possibly TRBD1 for D (6 bases). V was trimmed by 6 bases and J by 10 bases, leaving 19 bases between them. CDR1 SGHTA and CDR2 FQGNSA come from the germline V gene. CDR3 length equals 15 residues. The DNA of the CDR3 is TGTGCCAGCAGTTACGTGGGGGCGTCGGGATCACCCCTCCACTTT. Its protein product is CASSYVGASGSPLHF.

This clone came up a few times. The rearrangement joins TRBV28 to TRBJ2-7; 10 positions agree with TRBD2. CDR3 length: 16 residues. The germline CDR1 and CDR2 sequences are MDHEN and SYDVKM. V gave up 2 bases and J gave up 2 bases; unmatched junction bases: 6. The CDR3 DNA reads TGTGCCAGCAGTTTAGGTGGTAGCGGGAGGACCTACGAGCAGTACTTC. It specifies CASSLGGSGRTYEQYF.

V is TRBV4-3 and J is TRBJ1-2; D possibly corresponds to TRBD1 (6 bases). CDR1 is LGHNA, CDR2 YSLEER, per germline. The V end was cut by 1 base, the J end by 4 bases, with 22 bases between. The CDR3 spans 18 residues. The chain's CDR3 is CASSQVANREARGYGYTF. The CDR3 DNA reads TGCGCCAGCAGCCAAGTAGCTAACAGGGAAGCTCGCGGCTATGGCTACACCTTC.

J is TRBJ1-1 and V is TRBV4-1; D is undetermined. Germline CDR1 MGHRA, CDR2 YSYEKL. Trimming removed 3 bases at V and 6 bases at J, with 14 bases between. The CDR3 is 14 residues long. This CDR3 reads CASSQEPISPEAFF. The CDR3 bases are TGCGCCAGCAGCCAGGAGCCAATATCACCTGAAGCTTTCTTT.

The chain carries TRBV7-3 and TRBJ2-2, with D perhaps matching TRBD2 (5 bases). The CDR3 has 14 residues. V gave up 4 bases and J gave up 3 bases, with 9 bases separating them. Germline CDR1 reads SGHTA; CDR2 reads FQGTGA. The CDR3 DNA is TGTGCCAGCAGCTCAGGAGGTTACACCGGGGAGCTGTTTTTT. Protein product: CASSSGGYTGELFF.

This chain links TRBV5-1 with TRBJ1-1; TRBD1 matches at 7 bases. The CDR3 covers 14 residues. The V and J ends lost 3 bases and 0 bases, in that order; junction bases with no gene match: 2. Germline loops: CDR1 SGHRS, CDR2 YFSETQ. CDR3 sequence (DNA): TGCGCCAGCAGCTCGACAGGGATGAACACTGAAGCTTTCTTT. It specifies CASSSTGMNTEAFF.